The 27 T cell receptor beta chains below all came from one sample that was sequenced in a study of blood T cell repertoires in COVID-19. This table comes from immunoSEQ multiplex PCR, and its TCRdb copy is limited to in-frame clones, with some not included. The data contain some 75,000 clones, around 90% of them seen just once; the ten biggest clones take up about 7%. Material for sequencing was peripheral blood. These receptors were obtained from a human donor in a cohort sampled during active COVID-19.

This rearrangement joins TRBV6-5 to TRBJ1-6, with 9 bases identical to TRBD1. J was trimmed by 7 bases and V by 3 bases; bases with no gene match: 1. The germline V gene has CDR1 MNHEY and CDR2 SVGAGI. This CDR3 contains 14 residues. In DNA, the CDR3 is TGTGCCAGCAGTTATGACAGGGGGAATTCACCCCTCCACTTT. Residues: CASSYDRGNSPLHF.

CDR3 sequence: CASSLAPGTGAANVLTF. CDR3 bases: TGTGCCAGCAGCTTAGCGCCCGGGACAGGGGCGGCCAACGTCCTGACTTTC. The rearrangement links TRBV7-9 to TRBJ2-6, with 10 bases aligning to TRBD1. Trimming cost V 0 bases and J 6 bases; bases outside gene matches: 5. The CDR3 covers 17 residues. Germline V gene sequence: CDR1 SEHNR, CDR2 FQNEAQ (reference sequence).

The chain employs TRBV3-1 (or the pseudogene TRBV3-2) and TRBJ1-6; 8 bases align to TRBD1. The CDR3 contains 13 residues. V was clipped by 4 bases and J by 13 bases; unmatched bases: 6. CDR1 LGHDT and CDR2 YNNKEL come from the germline V gene (reference sequence). The CDR3 protein is CASSPSRGLPLHF. DNA of the CDR3: TGTGCCAGCAGCCCTTCCAGGGGGCTGCCCCTCCACTTT.

V is TRBV4-3 and J is TRBJ1-6; the D gene is possibly TRBD1 (5 bases). CDR1 is LGHNA, CDR2 YSLEER, per germline. The CDR3 consists of 16 residues. V lost 1 base and J lost 7, with 14 bases in between. Here the CDR3 reads CASSQGGTGPNSPLHF. The CDR3 DNA reads TGCGCCAGCAGCCAAGGAGGAACAGGACCCAATTCACCCCTCCACTTT.

The chain carries TRBV5-8 and TRBJ1-1; a weak D match, TRBD1 (6 bases). There are 15 residues in the CDR3. CDR1 and CDR2 (germline): SGHTS, YDEGEE. Trimming left V 0 bases short and J 5 bases short, with 14 bases between. The CDR3 region is CASSLGPGQTTEAFF. DNA for the CDR3: TGTGCCAGCAGCTTGGGGCCGGGACAAACGACTGAAGCTTTCTTT.

The chain recombines TRBV7-8 with TRBJ2-3; 10 bases are a match to TRBD1. CDR3 size: 15 residues. Germline V lookup: CDR1 SGHVS, CDR2 FQNEAQ. Trimming cost V 5 bases and J 4 bases; bases outside gene matches: 6. The CDR3 bases are TGTGCCAGCAGCATAGACAGGGGGCGAGCAGATACGCAGTATTTT. Translated, it gives CASSIDRGRADTQYF.

The DNA for the CDR3 is TGCAGCGTTGTCGTAGGAGGATATGGCTACACCTTC. Protein product: CSVVVGGYGYTF. The rearrangement links TRBV29-1 to TRBJ1-2; no definite D call. The germline CDR1 and CDR2 sequences are SQVTM and ANQGSEA. Trimming removed 4 bases from V and 5 bases from J, with 11 bases in between. The CDR3 is 12 residues long.

The V call is TRBV19, the J call TRBJ1-1; D possibly corresponds to TRBD1 (5 bases). The CDR3 is 14 amino acids. The germline gives CDR1 LNHDA, CDR2 SQIVND (reference sequence). Trimming took 0 bases from V and 5 from J, leaving 10 bases between them. CDR3 DNA sequence: TGTGCCAGTAGTATAGACAGGGCGAGGACTGAAGCTTTCTTT. This codes for CASSIDRARTEAFF.

The chain employs TRBV2 and TRBJ1-6; D possibly corresponds to TRBD1 (5 bases). The CDR3 is 14 residues long. CDR1 and CDR2 from the germline V gene are SNHLY and FYNNEI. V gave up 4 bases and J gave up 7 bases, with 11 bases separating them. The CDR3 protein is CASSGQGTNSPLHF. CDR3 coding DNA: TGTGCCAGCAGTGGCCAGGGAACCAATTCACCCCTCCACTTT. Full variable domain (remainder filled in from reference TRBV2 and TRBJ1-6): EPEVTQTPSHQVTQMGQEVILRCVPISNHLYFYWYRQILGQKVEFLVSFYNNEISEKSEIFDDQFSVERPDGSNFTLKIRSTKLEDSAMYFCASSGQGTNSPLHFGNGTRLTVT.

V is TRBV2 and J is TRBJ1-1, with D perhaps TRBD1 (5 bases). CDR1 SNHLY and CDR2 FYNNEI come from the germline V gene. CDR3 length equals 11 residues. The CDR3 spells CALGGDTEAFF. The CDR3, as DNA: TGTGCTCTCGGGGGGGACACTGAAGCTTTCTTT.

This clone was recorded a few times. V is TRBV9 and J is TRBJ2-5; 8 bases fit TRBD1. Germline lookup yields CDR1 SGDLS and CDR2 YYNGEE. J gave up 6 bases and V 3 bases, and 7 bases lay outside the gene matches. This CDR3 region has 14 residues. The CDR3 coding sequence is TGTGCCAGCAGCGCACAGGGGGAAGGGAAGACCCAGTACTTC. Translation gives CASSAQGEGKTQYF.

The table lists this clone with a count of one. V gene TRBV5-8 combines with J gene TRBJ2-2; the match to TRBD1 covers 8 bases. This CDR3 has 15 amino acids. The germline gives CDR1 SGHTS, CDR2 YDEGEE. Losses at the gene ends were 3 bases for V and 5 bases for J; bases not matched to a gene: 6. The CDR3 here is CASSSGQGITGELFF. Written as DNA, the CDR3 is TGTGCCAGCAGCTCCGGACAGGGAATAACCGGGGAGCTGTTTTTT.

The chain employs TRBV19 and TRBJ1-5; 7 nucleotides line up with TRBD1. This CDR3 contains 16 residues. Germline CDR1 reads LNHDA; CDR2 reads SQIVND (reference sequence). With V trimmed by 8 bases and J by 4 bases, 14 bases remained unmatched. The DNA for the CDR3 is TGTGCCAGTCGATTTTTACAGGGGTCTCTAAATCAGCCCCAGCATTTT. Translating it yields CASRFLQGSLNQPQHF.

This clone was found once. The chain recombines TRBV15 with TRBJ2-6; TRBD1 matches 7 bases. CDR3 size: 15 residues. Germline V gene sequence: CDR1 LNHNV, CDR2 YYDKDF (reference sequence). V shed 0 bases, J shed 4 bases, and the junction held 0 bases outside the gene matches. The CDR3: CATSRETGGANVLTF. The CDR3 nucleotides are TGTGCCACCAGCAGAGAGACAGGGGGGGCCAACGTCCTGACTTTC. Complete variable domain (other parts from reference TRBV15 and TRBJ2-6): DAMVIQNPRYQVTQFGKPVTLSCSQTLNHNVMYWYQQKSSQAPKLLFHYYDKDFNNEADTPDNFQSRRPNTSFCFLDIRSPGLGDTAMYLCATSRETGGANVLTFGAGSRLTVL.

V usage is TRBV20-1 and J usage is TRBJ2-5; no clear D gene. This CDR3 region has 14 residues. Germline CDR1 DFQATT, CDR2 SNEGSKA (reference sequence). V dropped 3 bases and J dropped 2 bases, with 13 bases sitting between them. CDR3 amino acids: CSASRPELQETQYF. In nucleotides, the CDR3 is TGCAGTGCTAGTCGACCGGAGCTGCAAGAGACCCAGTACTTC.

The chain has TRBV7-2 and TRBJ2-2; tentatively, D is TRBD1 (6 bases). This CDR3 is built from 14 residues. The V end lost 1 base, the J end lost 7 bases, and 10 bases lay between the germline ends. Germline V gene sequence: CDR1 SGHTA, CDR2 FQGNSA. The CDR3 sequence: CASSLEGTIGELFF. CDR3 bases: TGTGCCAGCAGCTTAGAAGGGACAATCGGGGAGCTGTTTTTT.

The chain combines TRBV1 with TRBJ1-6; the table's D call, TRBD1, was not checked against the DNA. TRBV1 is a known pseudogene. The CDR3 totals 18 residues. The CDR3 DNA is TGCACCAGCAGCCAACCCCCGTTAGGCGGATGCAGGGTTTCACCCCTCCACTTT. Encoded protein: CTSSQPPLGGCRVSPLHF.

The chain has TRBV27 and TRBJ2-3; perhaps TRBD2 as D (7 bases). Germline V lookup: CDR1 MNHEY, CDR2 SMNVEV (reference sequence). Trimming stripped 6 bases from V and 5 bases from J, with 12 bases between. The CDR3 has 13 amino acids. CDR3 nucleotides: TGTGCCAGCAGGGGGGGGGCCGAAGATACGCAGTATTTT. It translates to CASRGGAEDTQYF.

The chain is built from TRBV28 and TRBJ2-2; TRBD1 matches at 7 bases. The CDR3 has 15 amino acids. The junction had 7 bases not matched to a gene; V was cut back by 6 bases and J by 3 bases. CDR1 and CDR2 (germline): MDHEN, SYDVKM. For the CDR3, the DNA is TGTGCCAGCAGCCCGACAGGGAAATACACCGGGGAGCTGTTTTTT. Its protein is CASSPTGKYTGELFF.

V is TRBV30 and J is TRBJ2-1; TRBD2 aligns across 12 bases. Germline values: CDR1 GTSNPN, CDR2 SVGIG (reference sequence). V lost 5 bases and J lost 9; bases outside the gene matches: 11. There are 15 residues in the CDR3. CDR3 nucleotide sequence: TGTGCCTGGTACCTCACTAGCGGGGGGACCGGTGAGCAGTTCTTC. It codes for CAWYLTSGGTGEQFF.

The CDR3 coding sequence is TGTGCCAGTAGTATAGAGAAACAGGGGGGCCAGCCCCAGCATTTT. Its protein is CASSIEKQGGQPQHF. The V call is TRBV19, the J call TRBJ1-5, with TRBD1 identical over 8 bases. Germline lookup yields CDR1 LNHDA and CDR2 SQIVND (reference sequence). The V gene end was trimmed by 0 bases and the J gene end by 7 bases; junction bases not matched to a gene: 5. The CDR3 spans 15 residues.

This sequence joins TRBV11-3 and TRBJ2-3; D uncertain. Trimming cost V 5 bases and J 3 bases, with 12 bases left between them. The CDR3 runs to 14 residues. Germline lookup yields CDR1 SGHNT and CDR2 YENEEA. The CDR3 region has the DNA TGTGCCAGCAGCCCAGAGGCCGTGACAGATACGCAGTATTTT. Encoded protein: CASSPEAVTDTQYF.

The CDR3 bases are TGTGCCATTCGGGACTCGATGGGCAATGAGCAGTTCTTC. Translation: CAIRDSMGNEQFF. The V call is TRBV10-3, the J call TRBJ2-1, with D possibly TRBD2 on 6 matching bases. Trimming left V 9 bases short and J 6 bases short, with 15 bases between. Per germline, CDR1 ENHRY and CDR2 SYGVKD. The CDR3 is made up of 13 amino acids.

The genes are TRBV6-2 or TRBV6-3 and TRBJ2-5; weak D call: TRBD2 (5 bases). The CDR3 consists of 13 residues. Trimming stripped 5 bases from V and 7 bases from J, with 14 bases between. From germline, CDR1 is MNHEY and CDR2 SVGEGT. The CDR3 reads CASSHPDRGTQYF. CDR3 in DNA: TGTGCCAGCAGTCACCCCGACCGGGGGACCCAGTACTTC.

The J gene is TRBJ1-2, the V gene TRBV7-8, with 12 nucleotides matching TRBD1. The V gene end was trimmed by 2 bases and the J gene end by 4 bases; junction bases not matched to a gene: 8. The CDR3 consists of 17 residues. Per germline, CDR1 SGHVS and CDR2 FQNEAQ. CDR3 nucleotides: TGTGCCAGCAGCTTACCGGGACAGGGGGCTCCTCTCTATGGCTACACCTTC. Protein product: CASSLPGQGAPLYGYTF.

The rearrangement links TRBV3-1 (or the pseudogene TRBV3-2) to TRBJ2-3; no firm D call. Trimming shortened V by 1 base and J by 4 bases, and 9 bases separated the two germline ends. In germline, CDR1 is LGHDT, CDR2 YNNKEL (reference sequence). The length of the CDR3 is 14 residues. The CDR3 loop is CASSQGSLADTQYF. CDR3 nucleotides: TGTGCCAGCAGCCAAGGGAGCCTAGCAGATACGCAGTATTTT.

Only one count was recorded for this clone. The chain is built from TRBV3-1 (or the pseudogene TRBV3-2) and TRBJ2-5; D gene unclear. V gave up 5 bases and J gave up 5 bases, with 6 bases separating them. The CDR3 is 11 amino acids. From germline, CDR1 is LGHDT and CDR2 YNNKEL (reference sequence). CDR3: CASSLSETQYF. The DNA of the CDR3 is TGTGCCAGCAGCTTGTCGGAGACCCAGTACTTC.